Listed below are T cell receptor beta chains from one sample, sequenced in a study of T cells in Graves' hyperthyroidism and ophthalmopathy. TCRdb called the multiplex PCR reads again in MiXCR, with one record for every CDR3 protein. The sample holds over 250,000 distinct CDR3 sequences, less than 30% seen once. The source material was blood. The source is a middle-aged man with Graves' hyperthyroidism that later progressed to Graves' ophthalmopathy. CDR3s include the opening cysteine and the closing phenylalanine or tryptophan. A D gene is named only where the DNA matches it firmly. Clone sizes are given selectively: once, few, many, or a class where the clone is expanded.

J gene | V gene | CDR3 length | clone size | D gene | CDR3 protein | CDR3 DNA
TRBJ2-5 | TRBV12-3/TRBV12-4 | 14 | NA | NA | CASSPPLSQETQYF | TGTGCCAGCAGCCCGCCTTTAAGCCAAGAGACCCAGTACTTC
TRBJ1-2 | TRBV4-1 | 17 | many | NA | CASSQLQGTFNAYGYTF | TGCGCCAGCAGCCAACTTCAAGGGACCTTTAATGCTTATGGCTACACCTTC
TRBJ2-5 | TRBV18 | 15 | many | TRBD1 | CASSRSTGVEETQYF | TGTGCCAGCTCAAGGTCTACAGGGGTCGAAGAGACCCAGTACTTC
TRBJ1-5 | TRBV9 | 13 | many | NA | CASSVEVNQPQHF | TGTGCCAGCAGCGTAGAGGTTAATCAGCCCCAGCATTTT
TRBJ1-5 | TRBV19 | 15 | many | NA | CASSIGSVNNQPQHF | TGTGCCAGTAGTATAGGCTCAGTTAACAATCAGCCCCAGCATTTT
TRBJ1-5 | TRBV12-3/TRBV12-4 | 16 | NA | TRBD1 | CASSQLDRGSNQPQHF | TGTGCCAGCAGTCAACTGGACAGGGGCAGCAATCAGCCCCAGCATTTT
TRBJ2-7 | TRBV30 | 16 | many | TRBD2 | CAWDSPLPGLVHEQYF | TGTGCCTGGGACAGCCCTTTACCGGGACTAGTCCACGAGCAGTACTTC
TRBJ1-5 | TRBV18 | 14 | many | NA | CASSKGLVRQPQHF | TGTGCCAGCTCAAAGGGGCTAGTCCGGCAGCCCCAGCATTTT
TRBJ2-7 | TRBV24-1 | 14 | many | NA | CATPNSTGTYEQYF | TGTGCCACCCCCAACTCGACAGGAACCTACGAGCAGTACTTC
TRBJ2-7 | TRBV12-3/TRBV12-4 | 13 | NA | TRBD1 | CASRATGSYEQYF | TGTGCCAGCAGAGCGACAGGGTCCTACGAGCAGTACTTC
TRBJ2-7 | TRBV20-1 | 17 | once | TRBD2 | CSARSLTSSGSTYEQYF | TGCAGTGCTAGATCCCTAACATCTAGCGGCTCGACCTACGAGCAGTACTTC
TRBJ2-2 | TRBV9 | 15 | NA | TRBD1 | CASSLKTGVSGELFF | TGTGCCAGCAGCTTGAAAACAGGGGTGTCCGGGGAGCTGTTTTTT
TRBJ2-5 | TRBV24-1 | 13 | many | NA | CATSRAGPETQYF | TGTGCCACCAGTAGGGCGGGACCAGAGACCCAGTACTTC
TRBJ1-1 | TRBV11-2 | 12 | many | NA | CASSPQIDEAFF | TGTGCCAGCAGCCCCCAAATAGATGAAGCTTTCTTT
TRBJ2-7 | TRBV5-1 | 18 | many | NA | CASSLTTGAGESSYEQYF | TGCGCCAGCAGCCTAACGACAGGGGCGGGAGAGAGCTCCTACGAGCAGTACTTC
TRBJ1-1 | TRBV11-3 | 12 | many | NA | CASSLVRAEAFF | TGTGCCAGCAGCTTAGTGAGAGCGGAAGCTTTCTTT
TRBJ2-7 | TRBV6-1 | 11 | many | NA | CASNVRGEQYF | TGTGCCAGCAACGTACGGGGCGAGCAGTACTTC
TRBJ1-2 | TRBV6-2/TRBV6-3 | 15 | NA | NA | CASSYSLDGVYGYTF | TGTGCCAGCAGTTACTCCTTGGACGGGGTCTATGGCTACACCTTC
TRBJ2-7 | TRBV7-8 | 15 | NA | NA | CASSLGEQSSYEQYF | TGTGCCAGCAGCTTAGGTGAACAGAGCTCCTACGAGCAGTACTTC
TRBJ1-1 | TRBV27 | 12 | many | NA | CSTRTGSTEAFF | TGTTCCACCCGGACCGGCAGCACTGAAGCTTTCTTT